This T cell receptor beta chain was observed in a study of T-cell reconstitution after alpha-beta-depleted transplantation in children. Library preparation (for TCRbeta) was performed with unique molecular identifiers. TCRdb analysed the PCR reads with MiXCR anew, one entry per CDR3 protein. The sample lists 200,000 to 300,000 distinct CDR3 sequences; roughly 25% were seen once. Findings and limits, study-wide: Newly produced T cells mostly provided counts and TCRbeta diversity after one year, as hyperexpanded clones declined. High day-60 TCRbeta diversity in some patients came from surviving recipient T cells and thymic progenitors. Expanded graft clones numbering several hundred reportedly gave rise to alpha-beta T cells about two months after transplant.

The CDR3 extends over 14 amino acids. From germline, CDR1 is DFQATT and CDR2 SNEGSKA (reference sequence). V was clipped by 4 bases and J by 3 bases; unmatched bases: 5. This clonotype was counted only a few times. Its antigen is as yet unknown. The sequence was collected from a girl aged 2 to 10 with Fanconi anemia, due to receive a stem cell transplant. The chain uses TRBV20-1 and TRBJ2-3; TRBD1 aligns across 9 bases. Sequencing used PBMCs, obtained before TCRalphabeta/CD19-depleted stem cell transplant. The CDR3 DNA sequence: TGCAGTGCTACTCGGGACAGGGTGACAGATACGCAGTATTTT. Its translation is CSATRDRVTDTQYF.